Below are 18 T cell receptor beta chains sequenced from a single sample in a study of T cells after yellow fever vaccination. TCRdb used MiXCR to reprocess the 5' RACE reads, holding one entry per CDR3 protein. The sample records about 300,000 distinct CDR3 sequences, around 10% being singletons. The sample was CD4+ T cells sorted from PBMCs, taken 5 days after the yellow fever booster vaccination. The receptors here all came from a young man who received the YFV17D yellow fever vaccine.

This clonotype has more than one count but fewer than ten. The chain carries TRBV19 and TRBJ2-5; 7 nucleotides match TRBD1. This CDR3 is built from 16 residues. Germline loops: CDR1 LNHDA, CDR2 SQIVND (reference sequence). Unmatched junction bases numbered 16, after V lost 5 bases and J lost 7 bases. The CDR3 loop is CASSRTGTESRGTQYF. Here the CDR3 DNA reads TGTGCCAGTAGTCGCACCGGGACAGAGTCTCGAGGGACCCAGTACTTC.

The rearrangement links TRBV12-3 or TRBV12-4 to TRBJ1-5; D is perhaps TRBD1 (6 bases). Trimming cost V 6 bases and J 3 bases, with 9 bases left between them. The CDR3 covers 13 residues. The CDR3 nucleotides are TGTGCCAGCAGCAGACAGGTCAATCAGCCCCAGCATTTT. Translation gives CASSRQVNQPQHF.

The CDR3 region has the DNA TGCAGTGCTCTCCGGGGTGGAGCCTACAATGAGCAGTTCTTC. Protein: CSALRGGAYNEQFF. The V call is TRBV20-1, the J call TRBJ2-1, with D tentatively TRBD2 (5 bases). There are 14 residues in the CDR3. Trimming took off 5 bases at V and 2 bases at J, with 13 bases between the two ends. CDR1 DFQATT and CDR2 SNEGSKA come from the germline V gene (reference sequence).

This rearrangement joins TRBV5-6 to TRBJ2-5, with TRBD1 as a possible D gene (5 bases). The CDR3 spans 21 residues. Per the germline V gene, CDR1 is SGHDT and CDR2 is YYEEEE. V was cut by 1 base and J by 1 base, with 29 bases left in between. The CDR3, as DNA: TGTGCCAGCAGCTTGTACATCAACTCTTACAGGATGCCCAATTTCCAAGAGACCCAGTACTTC. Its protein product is CASSLYINSYRMPNFQETQYF.

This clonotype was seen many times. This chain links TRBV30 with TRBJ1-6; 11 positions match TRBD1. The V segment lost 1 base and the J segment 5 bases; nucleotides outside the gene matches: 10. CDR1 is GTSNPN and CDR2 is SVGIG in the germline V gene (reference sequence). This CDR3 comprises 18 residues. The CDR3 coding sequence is TGTGCCTGGAGTGCCCGCCGGGACAGGGGGTTTAATAATTCACCCCTCCACTTT. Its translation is CAWSARRDRGFNNSPLHF.

The CDR3, as DNA: TGTGCCAGCAGCCCCCTAACTAGCGGCGTCCGGGAGCAGTTCTTC. The encoded protein is CASSPLTSGVREQFF. V usage is TRBV3-1 and J usage is TRBJ2-1; 8 bases are a match to TRBD2. The CDR3 consists of 15 residues. The V segment lost 4 bases and the J segment 10 bases; nucleotides outside the gene matches: 12. The V gene's germline CDR1 is LGHDT and CDR2 YNNKEL (reference sequence).

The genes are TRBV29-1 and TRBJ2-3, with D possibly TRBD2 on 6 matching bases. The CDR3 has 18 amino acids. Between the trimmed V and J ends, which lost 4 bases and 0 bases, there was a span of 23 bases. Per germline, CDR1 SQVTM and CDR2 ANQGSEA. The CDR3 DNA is TGCAGCGTTGCGCGTGGGGGGTCTTCCTTTACTAGCACAGATACGCAGTATTTT. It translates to CSVARGGSSFTSTDTQYF.

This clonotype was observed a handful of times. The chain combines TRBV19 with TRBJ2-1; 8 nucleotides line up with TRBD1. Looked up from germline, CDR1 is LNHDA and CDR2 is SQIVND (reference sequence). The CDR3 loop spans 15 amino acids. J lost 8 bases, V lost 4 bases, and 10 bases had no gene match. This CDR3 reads CASSTDRAGQDEQFF. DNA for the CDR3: TGTGCCAGTAGTACGGACAGGGCGGGTCAAGATGAGCAGTTCTTC.

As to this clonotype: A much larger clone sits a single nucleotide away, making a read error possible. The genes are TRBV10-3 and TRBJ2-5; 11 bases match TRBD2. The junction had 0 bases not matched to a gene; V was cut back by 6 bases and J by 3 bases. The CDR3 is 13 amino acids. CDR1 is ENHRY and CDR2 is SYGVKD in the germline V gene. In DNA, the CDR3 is TGTGCCATCAGGACTAGCGGGGAAGAGACCCAGTACTTC. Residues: CAIRTSGEETQYF.

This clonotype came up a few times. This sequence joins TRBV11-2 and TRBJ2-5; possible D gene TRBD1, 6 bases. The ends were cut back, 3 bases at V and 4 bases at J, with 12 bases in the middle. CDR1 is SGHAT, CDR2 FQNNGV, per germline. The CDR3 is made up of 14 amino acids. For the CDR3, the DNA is TGTGCCAGCAGCTTGAGAACAGGGTCAGAGACCCAGTACTTC. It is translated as CASSLRTGSETQYF.

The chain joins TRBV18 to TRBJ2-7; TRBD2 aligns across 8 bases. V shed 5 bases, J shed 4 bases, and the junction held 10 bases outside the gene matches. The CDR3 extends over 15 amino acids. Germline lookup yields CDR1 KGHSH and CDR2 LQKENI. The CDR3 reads CASSSYGGALYEQYF. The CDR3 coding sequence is TGTGCCAGCTCATCCTACGGGGGGGCCTTATACGAGCAGTACTTC.

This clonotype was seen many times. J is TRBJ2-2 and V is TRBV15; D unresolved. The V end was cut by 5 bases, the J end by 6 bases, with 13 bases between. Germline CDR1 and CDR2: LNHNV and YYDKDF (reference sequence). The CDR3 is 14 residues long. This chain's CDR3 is CATSPSSQSGELFF. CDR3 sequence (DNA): TGTGCCACCAGCCCTTCGAGCCAGTCCGGGGAGCTGTTTTTT.

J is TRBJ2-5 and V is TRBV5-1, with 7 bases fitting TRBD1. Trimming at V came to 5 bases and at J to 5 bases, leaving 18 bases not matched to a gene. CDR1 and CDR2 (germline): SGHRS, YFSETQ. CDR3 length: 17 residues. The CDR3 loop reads CASSFGQVSIGFETQYF. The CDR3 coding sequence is TGCGCCAGCAGTTTCGGACAGGTTTCGATTGGATTTGAGACCCAGTACTTC.

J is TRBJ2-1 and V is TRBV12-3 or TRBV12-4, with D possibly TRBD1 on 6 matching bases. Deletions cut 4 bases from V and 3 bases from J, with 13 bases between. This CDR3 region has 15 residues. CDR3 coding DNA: TGTGCCAGCAGTTCAGGGGAAGGATTCTACAATGAGCAGTTCTTC. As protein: CASSSGEGFYNEQFF.

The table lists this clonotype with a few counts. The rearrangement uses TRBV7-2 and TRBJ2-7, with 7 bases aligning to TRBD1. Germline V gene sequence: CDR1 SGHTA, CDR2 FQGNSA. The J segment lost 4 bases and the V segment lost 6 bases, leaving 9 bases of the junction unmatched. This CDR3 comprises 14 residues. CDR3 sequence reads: CASRLGQQSYEQYF. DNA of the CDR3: TGTGCCAGCAGGTTGGGACAGCAATCTTACGAGCAGTACTTC.

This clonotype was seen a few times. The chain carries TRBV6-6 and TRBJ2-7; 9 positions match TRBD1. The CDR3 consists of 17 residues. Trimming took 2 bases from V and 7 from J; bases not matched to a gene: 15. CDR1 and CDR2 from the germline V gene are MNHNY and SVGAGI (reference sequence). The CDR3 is CASSYPNSQGAAGEQYF. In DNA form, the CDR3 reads TGTGCCAGCAGTTACCCGAATTCACAGGGGGCAGCTGGGGAGCAGTACTTC.

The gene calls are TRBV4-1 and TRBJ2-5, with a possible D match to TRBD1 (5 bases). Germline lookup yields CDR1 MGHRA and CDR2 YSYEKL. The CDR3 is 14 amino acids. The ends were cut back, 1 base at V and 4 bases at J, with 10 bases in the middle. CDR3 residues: CASSQGPQVETQYF. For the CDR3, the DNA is TGCGCCAGCAGCCAAGGCCCACAGGTAGAGACCCAGTACTTC.

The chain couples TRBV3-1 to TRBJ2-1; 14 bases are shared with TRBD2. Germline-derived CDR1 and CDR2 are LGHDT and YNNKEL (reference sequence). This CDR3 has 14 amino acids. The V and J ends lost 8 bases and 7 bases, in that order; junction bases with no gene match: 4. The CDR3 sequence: CASRLAGGRNEQFF. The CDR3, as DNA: TGTGCCAGCCGACTAGCGGGGGGGCGAAATGAGCAGTTCTTC.